This T cell receptor beta chain was documented in a study of response to subunit inactivated influenza vaccine. This clonotype occurred a few times. The antigen is unknown. This CDR3 has 17 residues. Germline V gene sequence: CDR1 SGHTA, CDR2 FQGNSA. With 1 base clipped from V and 5 bases from J, the junction kept 11 bases outside the gene matches. TCRdb reprocessed the RT-PCR reads with MiXCR, giving one entry per CDR3 protein. The sample consists of 750,000 to 850,000 distinct CDR3 sequences, about 18% of them appearing once. Study-level results: Each seasonal flu vaccination may recruit only limited new T cells, authors suggested.

This specimen was PBMCs from blood, taken 5 days after vaccination. The gene calls are TRBV7-2 and TRBJ2-1; TRBD2 aligns across 7 bases. This TCR was recovered from a man aged 45 to 65 who received an inactivated influenza vaccine. CDR3 DNA sequence: TGTGCCAGCAGCTTAGTGGGGCGGGGACTATACAACAATGAGCAGTTCTTC. Protein product: CASSLVGRGLYNNEQFF.